Sequencing of this TCR beta chain was carried out in a study of vaccination and CD4 T cells after COVID-19. Study-wide background: Convalescent donors: six male, four female; seven Caucasian, two Asian, one multiracial, two Hispanic. Some control cultures received a CEFX pool, which served as the positive control. Others received an HIV-1 Nef pool or no peptide. Study findings and constraints: The study found median SARS-CoV-2-reactive clonotypes rising from about 20 to 38, not significantly. Median roughly 90% of reactive clones detected in convalescent patients emerged only post-vaccination.

Documented treatment: approximately nine-day PBMC culture with coronavirus spike peptide pools or control peptides (ViraFEST assay). Cultured CD4+ T cells had their DNA profiled by the Oncomine TCR Beta short-read assay. TCRdb processed the PCR reads anew with MiXCR; each CDR3 protein has one entry. The sample carries 15,000 to 20,000 distinct CDR3 sequences, about 60% recorded once. A note on this clonotype: Antigen specificity is unknown. The junction departs from the called germline gene at one end, perhaps through a read error.

The CDR3 is made up of 9 amino acids. Germline V lookup: CDR1 SNHLY, CDR2 FYNNEI. The chain carries TRBV2 and TRBJ1-2; TRBD1 matches 8 bases. Sequencing was carried out using CD4+ T cells from blood, cultured in vitro. This clonotype originated in a human donor who had recovered from COVID-19. CDR3 DNA sequence: TGTGCCAGCCGGCCGGGACAGGTCTTC. The encoded protein is CASRPGQVF.